This T cell receptor beta chain was identified in a study of blood T cell repertoires in COVID-19 (TCRdb year 2020). About the study as a whole: Collaborator samples came from the United States, Italy and Spain and covered acute and convalescent phases of COVID-19. HLA class I and class II types, where available, came from metadata supplied by the sample provider rather than from assay-based typing. Sample metadata almost always included a de-identified subject ID, COVID-19 status, age in years and sex. The samples were drawn from the first 160 participants of the ongoing ImmuneRACE study and from 1,254 subjects provided by 6 global collaborators. The material from the prospective study consisted of cDNA or gDNA derived from T cells, B-cell-depleted T cells, or PBMCs. A freely available public database, intended as a resource for researchers studying the immune response to SARS-CoV-2, is where the repertoires were released. Subjects who had been exposed to COVID-19, were actively infected with it, or had recovered from it provided the deeply sampled blood TCRbeta repertoires that made up the dataset.

According to the germline V gene (reference sequence), CDR1 reads LGHDT and CDR2 reads YNNKEL. The CDR3 starts with the cysteine, ends with the phenylalanine, and has 20 residues. Of all the DNA, just the CDR3 is kept, 60 bases in frame from base 1. V trim: 0 bases; J trim: 4 bases; unmatched bases: 16. At one collaborating source in Seattle, patients were enrolled during active infection and were followed longitudinally through the course of disease. Collaborating institutions collected whole blood in K2EDTA tubes following their own protocols. Collaborator samples were shipped for TCRbeta analysis as frozen whole blood, isolated PBMCs, or DNA extracted from either sample type. Overall study results and their limits: The amount of clinical and demographic metadata varied by source and participant and was provided uncurated.

Note on this clone: Which antigen it targets is not known. No much larger clone exists at a distance of one base, and base qualities are not known.

TCRbeta CDR3 regions were amplified from genomic DNA by means of the immunoSEQ Assay, a bias-controlled multiplex PCR. From the authors' description of their analysis: Nucleated cell counts per sample were estimated from amplification of reference gene primers within the assay. To quantify the absolute abundance of each unique TCRbeta CDR3 rearrangement, sequence reads were collapsed and filtered. For each sample, productive Simpson clonality was calculated by taking the square root of Simpson's diversity index across productive rearrangements. Imported from immuneACCESS, the table was reduced by TCRdb to in-frame sequences with V and J called. These copies leave out some clones; in studies compared against another copy, an unresolved V gene accounts for under half, and the cause of the remainder is not known. That table furnishes V, J and clone size, whereas the DNA furnished D and trimming. This sample lists approximately 230,000 clones; approximately 88% were detected once. Together, the top ten hold under 8% of the sample.

The rearranged segments are TRBV3-1 (or the pseudogene TRBV3-2) and TRBJ2-3; TRBD2 matches 10 bases in the middle. Input material: peripheral blood. The sequence was obtained from a woman between 25 and 40 years old with COVID-19, enrolled during active disease. The CDR3 amino acid sequence is: CASSQEIGTSAGSAADTQYF. DNA sequence: TGTGCCAGCAGCCAAGAAATCGGGACTAGCGCAGGGAGTGCAGCAGATACGCAGTATTTT.